The table lists the clone carrying this T cell receptor (beta chain) with a few counts. Its matching antigen is unknown. CDR1 and CDR2 (germline): SGHRS, YFSETQ. The CDR3 is made up of 16 amino acids. V was pared by 5 bases and J by 5 bases, with 12 bases of the junction left unmatched. Expressed TCRB transcripts got sequenced, as all isolated RNA was reverse transcribed. About 3.7 million reads on average were seen across naive, central memory and regulatory T cell samples. Measured with immunoSEQ multiplex PCR; TCRdb has only the in-frame clones, and not every one. The repertoire holds about 660,000 clones, with about 14% as singletons. Using CD45RO/CCR7/CD25/CD127/CD95/CD27, CD4+ naive, central memory, regulatory and stem cell-like memory cells were sorted. The data originate from a study of beta chain features in type 1 diabetes. Study details: What patients shared with healthy donors was a similar profile of age, gender and cell yields.

Study conclusions and caveats: Diminished insertions and augmented deletions at VDJ junctions characterized type 1 diabetes patients. Within each of all four CD4+ subsets, Type 1 diabetes patients had TCRB CDR3s that were moderately but significantly shorter.

Sequencing was done on a sample of naive CD4+ T cells from blood. The chain joins TRBV5-1 to TRBJ2-5; 10 nucleotides line up with TRBD2. The TCR comes from a man aged 18 to 29 with type 1 diabetes. The CDR3 region is CASSYASGSGGETQYF. DNA of the CDR3: TGCGCCAGCAGTTACGCTAGCGGGAGTGGCGGGGAGACCCAGTACTTC.